This T cell receptor (beta chain) comes out of a study of blood T cell repertoires in COVID-19. Study-level information: Spain, Italy and the United States supplied samples that represented acute and convalescent COVID-19. PBMCs, B-cell-depleted T cells, or T cells provided the cDNA or gDNA that made up the material.

The V end was cut by 6 bases, the J end by 2 bases, with 10 bases between. The CDR3 has 13 residues. The germline V gene encodes CDR1 KGHSH and CDR2 LQKENI. In the original processing: Using reference gene primer amplification, nucleated cell counts were estimated. Profiled with immunoSEQ multiplex PCR; TCRdb holds only in-frame clones, not every one. The DNA gave D and trimming, while V, J and clone size come from that table. The table has hundreds of thousands of clones, around 83% seen once. Sequencing input: peripheral blood. This rearrangement joins TRBV18 to TRBJ2-5; unclear D gene. The receptor comes from an elderly man with acute or convalescent COVID-19. The CDR3 nucleotides read TGTGCCAGCTCCTTGACTTTGCAAGAGACCCAGTACTTC. Its translation is CASSLTLQETQYF.